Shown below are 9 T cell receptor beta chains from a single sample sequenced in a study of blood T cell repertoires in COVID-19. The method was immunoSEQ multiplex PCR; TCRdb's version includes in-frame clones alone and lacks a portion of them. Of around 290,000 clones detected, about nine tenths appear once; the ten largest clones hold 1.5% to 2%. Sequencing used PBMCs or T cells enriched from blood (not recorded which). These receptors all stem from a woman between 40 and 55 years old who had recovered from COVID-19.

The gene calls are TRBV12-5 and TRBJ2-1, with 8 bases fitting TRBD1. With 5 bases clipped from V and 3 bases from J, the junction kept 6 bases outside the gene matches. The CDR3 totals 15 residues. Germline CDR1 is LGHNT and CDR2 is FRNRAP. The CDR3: CASGLGQAVYNEQFF. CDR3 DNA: TGTGCTAGTGGTCTGGGACAGGCCGTCTACAATGAGCAGTTCTTC.

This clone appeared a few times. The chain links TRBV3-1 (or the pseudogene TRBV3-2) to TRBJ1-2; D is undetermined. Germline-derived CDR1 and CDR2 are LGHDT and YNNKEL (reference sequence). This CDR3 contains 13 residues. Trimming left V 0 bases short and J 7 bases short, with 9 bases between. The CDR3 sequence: CASSQDYRTGYTF. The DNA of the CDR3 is TGTGCCAGCAGCCAAGACTACCGCACTGGCTACACCTTC.

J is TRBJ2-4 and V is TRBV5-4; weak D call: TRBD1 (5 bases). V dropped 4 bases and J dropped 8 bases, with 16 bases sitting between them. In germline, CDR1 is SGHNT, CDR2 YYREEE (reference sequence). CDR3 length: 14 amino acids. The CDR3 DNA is TGTGCCAGCAGCATCGCGACCTTAGGGGACATTCAGTACTTC. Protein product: CASSIATLGDIQYF.

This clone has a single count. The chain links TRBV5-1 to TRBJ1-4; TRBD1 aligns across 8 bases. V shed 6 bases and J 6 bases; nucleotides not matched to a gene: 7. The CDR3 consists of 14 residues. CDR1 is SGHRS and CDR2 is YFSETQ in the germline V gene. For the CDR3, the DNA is TGCGCCAGCACTACCAGGGGGCAGGATGAAAAACTGTTTTTT. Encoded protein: CASTTRGQDEKLFF.

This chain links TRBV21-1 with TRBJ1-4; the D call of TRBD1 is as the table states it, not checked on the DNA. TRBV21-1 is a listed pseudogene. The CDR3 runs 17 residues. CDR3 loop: CASSKAQTGGDLEKLFF. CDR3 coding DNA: TGTGCCAGCAGCAAAGCGCAAACAGGGGGAGATTTAGAAAAACTGTTTTTT.

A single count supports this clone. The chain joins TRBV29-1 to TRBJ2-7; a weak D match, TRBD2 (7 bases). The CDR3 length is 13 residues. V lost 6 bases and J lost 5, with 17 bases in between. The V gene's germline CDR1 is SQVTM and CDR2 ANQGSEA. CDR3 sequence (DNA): TGCAGCGTCCAACGGGGGGCAGGGGACGAGCAGTACTTC. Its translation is CSVQRGAGDEQYF.

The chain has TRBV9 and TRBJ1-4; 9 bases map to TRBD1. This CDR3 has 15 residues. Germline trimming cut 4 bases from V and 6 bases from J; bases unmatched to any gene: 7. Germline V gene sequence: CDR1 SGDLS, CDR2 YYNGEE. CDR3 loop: CASSFRTGEDEKLFF. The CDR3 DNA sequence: TGTGCCAGCAGCTTTCGGACAGGGGAGGATGAAAAACTGTTTTTT.

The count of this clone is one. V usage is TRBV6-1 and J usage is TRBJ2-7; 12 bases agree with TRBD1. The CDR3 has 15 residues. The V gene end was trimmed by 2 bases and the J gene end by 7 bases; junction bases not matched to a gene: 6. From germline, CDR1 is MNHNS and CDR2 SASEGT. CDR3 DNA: TGTGCCAGCAGTGAACGGTGGGACAGGGGGCTTGAGCAGTACTTC. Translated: CASSERWDRGLEQYF.

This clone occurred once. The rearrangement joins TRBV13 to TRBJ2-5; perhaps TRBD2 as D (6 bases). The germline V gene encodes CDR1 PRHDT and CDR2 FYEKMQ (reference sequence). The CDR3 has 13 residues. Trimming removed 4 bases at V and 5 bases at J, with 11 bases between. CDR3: CASSSSGGETQYF. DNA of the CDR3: TGTGCCAGCAGCTCCAGTGGGGGGGAGACCCAGTACTTC.